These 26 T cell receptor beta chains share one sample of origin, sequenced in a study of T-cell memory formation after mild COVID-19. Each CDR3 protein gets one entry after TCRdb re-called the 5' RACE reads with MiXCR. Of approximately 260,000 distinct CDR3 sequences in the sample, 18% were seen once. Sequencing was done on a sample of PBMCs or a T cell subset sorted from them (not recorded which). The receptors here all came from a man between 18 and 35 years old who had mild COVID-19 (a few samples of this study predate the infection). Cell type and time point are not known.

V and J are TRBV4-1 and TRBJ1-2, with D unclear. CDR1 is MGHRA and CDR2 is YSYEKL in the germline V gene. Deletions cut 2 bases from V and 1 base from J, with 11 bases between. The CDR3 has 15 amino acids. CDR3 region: CASSQWAANNYGYTF. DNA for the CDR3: TGCGCCAGCAGCCAATGGGCAGCGAATAACTATGGCTACACCTTC.

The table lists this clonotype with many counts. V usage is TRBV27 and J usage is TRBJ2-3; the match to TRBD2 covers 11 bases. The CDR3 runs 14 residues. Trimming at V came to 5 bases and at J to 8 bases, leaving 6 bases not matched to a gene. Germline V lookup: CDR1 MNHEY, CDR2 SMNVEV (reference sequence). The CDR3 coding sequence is TGTGCCAGCAGTCCCTTAGCGGGGGGGCGTACGCAGTATTTT. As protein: CASSPLAGGRTQYF.

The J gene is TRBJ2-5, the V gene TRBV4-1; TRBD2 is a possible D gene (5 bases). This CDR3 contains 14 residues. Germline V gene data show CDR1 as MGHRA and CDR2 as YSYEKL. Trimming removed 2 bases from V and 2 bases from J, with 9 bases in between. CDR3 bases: TGCGCCAGCAGCCAATTTGGACTTCAAGAGACCCAGTACTTC. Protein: CASSQFGLQETQYF.

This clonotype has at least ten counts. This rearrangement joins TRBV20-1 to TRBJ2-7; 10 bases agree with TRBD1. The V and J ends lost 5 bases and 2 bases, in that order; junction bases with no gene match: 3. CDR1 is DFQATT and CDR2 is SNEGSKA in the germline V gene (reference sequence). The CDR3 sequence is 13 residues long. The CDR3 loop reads CSAGQGGTYEQYF. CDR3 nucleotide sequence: TGCAGTGCTGGACAGGGGGGCACCTACGAGCAGTACTTC.

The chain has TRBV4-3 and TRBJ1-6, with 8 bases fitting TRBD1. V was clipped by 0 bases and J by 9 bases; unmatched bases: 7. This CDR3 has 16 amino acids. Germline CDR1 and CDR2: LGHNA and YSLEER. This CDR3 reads CASSQDTGTGSSPLHF. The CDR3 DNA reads TGCGCCAGCAGCCAAGATACCGGGACAGGAAGTTCACCCCTCCACTTT.

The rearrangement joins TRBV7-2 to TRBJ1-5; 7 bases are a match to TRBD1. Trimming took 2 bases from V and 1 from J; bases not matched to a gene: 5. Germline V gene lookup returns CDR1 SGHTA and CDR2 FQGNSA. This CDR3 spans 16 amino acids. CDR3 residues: CASSLLAGGSNQPQHF. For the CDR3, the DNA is TGTGCCAGCAGCTTACTGGCAGGGGGAAGCAATCAGCCCCAGCATTTT.

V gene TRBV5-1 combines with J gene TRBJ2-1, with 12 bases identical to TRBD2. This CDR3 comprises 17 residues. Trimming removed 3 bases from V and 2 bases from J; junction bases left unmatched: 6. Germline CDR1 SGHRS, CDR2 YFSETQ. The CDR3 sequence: CASSSARTSGTYNEQFF. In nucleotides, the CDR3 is TGCGCCAGCAGCTCGGCCAGGACTAGCGGGACCTACAATGAGCAGTTCTTC.

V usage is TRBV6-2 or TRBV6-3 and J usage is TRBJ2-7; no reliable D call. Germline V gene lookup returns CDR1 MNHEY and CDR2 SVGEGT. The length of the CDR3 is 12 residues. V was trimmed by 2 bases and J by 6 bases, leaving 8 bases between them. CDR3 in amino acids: CASSYVVGEQYV. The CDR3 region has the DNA TGTGCCAGCAGTTACGTTGTTGGCGAGCAGTACGTC.

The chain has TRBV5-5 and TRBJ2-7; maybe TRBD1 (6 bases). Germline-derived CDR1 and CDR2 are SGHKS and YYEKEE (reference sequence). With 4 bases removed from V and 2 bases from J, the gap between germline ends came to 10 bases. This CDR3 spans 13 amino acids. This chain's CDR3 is CASSQGQTYEQYV. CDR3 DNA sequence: TGTGCCAGCAGCCAAGGACAGACCTACGAGCAGTACGTC.

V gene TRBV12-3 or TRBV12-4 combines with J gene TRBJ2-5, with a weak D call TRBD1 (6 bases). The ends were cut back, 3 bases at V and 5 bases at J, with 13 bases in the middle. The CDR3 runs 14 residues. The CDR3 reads CASSFQGRLETQYF. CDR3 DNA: TGTGCCAGCAGTTTCCAGGGGAGACTTGAGACCCAGTACTTC.

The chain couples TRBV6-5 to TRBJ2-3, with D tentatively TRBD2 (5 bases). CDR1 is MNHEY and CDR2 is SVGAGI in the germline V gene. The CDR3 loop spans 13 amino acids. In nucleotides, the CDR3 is TGTGCGACCCACGGGGTTAGCACAGATACGCAGTATTTT. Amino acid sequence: CATHGVSTDTQYF.

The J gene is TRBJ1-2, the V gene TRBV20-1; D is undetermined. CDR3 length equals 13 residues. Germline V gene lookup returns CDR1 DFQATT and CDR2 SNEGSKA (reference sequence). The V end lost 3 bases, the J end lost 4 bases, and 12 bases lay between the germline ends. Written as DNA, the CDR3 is TGCAGTGCTAGCTCCGGGCCGGGCTATGGCTACACCTTC. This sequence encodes CSASSGPGYGYTF.

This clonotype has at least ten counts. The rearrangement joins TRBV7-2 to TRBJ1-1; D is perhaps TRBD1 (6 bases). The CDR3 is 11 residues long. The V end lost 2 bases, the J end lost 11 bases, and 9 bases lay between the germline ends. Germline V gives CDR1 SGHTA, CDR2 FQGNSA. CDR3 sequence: CASSLRGAAFF. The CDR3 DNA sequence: TGTGCCAGCAGCTTACGGGGGGCCGCTTTCTTT.

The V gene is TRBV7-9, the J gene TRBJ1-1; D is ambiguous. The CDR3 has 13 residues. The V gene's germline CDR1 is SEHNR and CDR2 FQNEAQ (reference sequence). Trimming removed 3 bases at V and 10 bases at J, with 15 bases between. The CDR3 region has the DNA TGTGCCAGCAGCTTGGATATCCCCGTCGGAGCTTTCTTT. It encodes CASSLDIPVGAFF. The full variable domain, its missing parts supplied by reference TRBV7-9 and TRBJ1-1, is DTGVSQNPRHKITKRGQNVTFRCDPISEHNRLYWYRQTLGQGPEFLTYFQNEAQLEKSRLLSDRFSAERPKGSFSTLEIQRTEQGDSAMYLCASSLDIPVGAFFGQGTRLTVV.

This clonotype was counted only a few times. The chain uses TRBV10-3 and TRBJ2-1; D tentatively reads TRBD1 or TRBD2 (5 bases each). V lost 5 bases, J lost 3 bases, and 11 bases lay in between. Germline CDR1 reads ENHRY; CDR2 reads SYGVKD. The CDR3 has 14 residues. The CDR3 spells CAISTGRNYNEQFF. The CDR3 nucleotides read TGTGCCATCAGTACGGGACGGAACTACAATGAGCAGTTCTTC.

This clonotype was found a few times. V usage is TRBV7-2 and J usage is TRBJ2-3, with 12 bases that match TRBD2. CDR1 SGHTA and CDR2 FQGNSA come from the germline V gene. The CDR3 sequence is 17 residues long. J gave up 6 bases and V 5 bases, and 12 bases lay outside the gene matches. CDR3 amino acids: CASSTRASGGATDTQYF. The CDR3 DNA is TGTGCCAGCAGCACCCGGGCTAGCGGGGGGGCCACCGATACGCAGTATTTT.

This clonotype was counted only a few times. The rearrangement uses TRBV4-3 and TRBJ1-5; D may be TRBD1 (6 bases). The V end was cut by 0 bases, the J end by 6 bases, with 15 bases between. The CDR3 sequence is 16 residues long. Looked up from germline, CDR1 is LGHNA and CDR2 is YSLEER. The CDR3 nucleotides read TGCGCCAGCAGCCAAGATTTGGGCACAGGGATTCAGCCCCAGCATTTT. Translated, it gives CASSQDLGTGIQPQHF.

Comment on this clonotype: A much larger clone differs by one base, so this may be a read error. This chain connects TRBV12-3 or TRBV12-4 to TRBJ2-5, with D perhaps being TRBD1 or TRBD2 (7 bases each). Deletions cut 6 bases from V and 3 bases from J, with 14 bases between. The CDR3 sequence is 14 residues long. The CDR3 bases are TGTGCCAGCAGCCCGACAGGGAGGGAAGAGACCCAGTACTTC. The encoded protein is CASSPTGREETQYF.

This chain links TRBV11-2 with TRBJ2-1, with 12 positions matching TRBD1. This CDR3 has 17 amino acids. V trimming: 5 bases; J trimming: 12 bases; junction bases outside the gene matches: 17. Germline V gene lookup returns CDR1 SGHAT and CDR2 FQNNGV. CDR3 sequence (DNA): TGTGCCAGCAGCCCACCCCTCCGGGACAGGGGGCGCTTTGGGCAGTTCTTC. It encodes CASSPPLRDRGRFGQFF. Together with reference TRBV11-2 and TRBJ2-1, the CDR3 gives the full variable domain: EAGVAQSPRYKIIEKRQSVAFWCNPISGHATLYWYQQILGQGPKLLIQFQNNGVVDDSQLPKDRFSAERLKGVDSTLKIQPAKLEDSAVYLCASSPPLRDRGRFGQFFGPGTRLTVL.

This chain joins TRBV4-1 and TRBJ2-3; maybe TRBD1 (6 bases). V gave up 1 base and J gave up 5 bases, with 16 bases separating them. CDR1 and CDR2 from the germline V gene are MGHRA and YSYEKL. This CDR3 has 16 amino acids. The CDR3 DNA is TGCGCCAGCAGCCAAGGTTCCCACAGGGAAGGAGATACGCAGTATTTT. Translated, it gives CASSQGSHREGDTQYF.

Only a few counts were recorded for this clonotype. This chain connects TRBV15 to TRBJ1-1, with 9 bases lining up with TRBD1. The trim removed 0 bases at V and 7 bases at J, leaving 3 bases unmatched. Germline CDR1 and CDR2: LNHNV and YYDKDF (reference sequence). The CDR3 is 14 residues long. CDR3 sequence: CATSRETGGREAFF. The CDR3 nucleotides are TGTGCCACCAGCAGAGAAACAGGGGGCCGTGAAGCTTTCTTT.

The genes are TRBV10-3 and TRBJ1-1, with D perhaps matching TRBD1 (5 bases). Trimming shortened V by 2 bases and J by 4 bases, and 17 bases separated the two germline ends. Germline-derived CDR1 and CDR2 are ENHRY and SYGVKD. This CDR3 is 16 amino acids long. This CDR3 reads CAISEGRGGGVTEAFF. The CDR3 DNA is TGTGCCATCAGTGAGGGAAGAGGTGGGGGTGTCACTGAAGCTTTCTTT.

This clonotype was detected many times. The CDR3 DNA follows: TGTGCCAGCAGTGACGGCTCTAGAGATACGCAGTATTTT. Its protein product is CASSDGSRDTQYF. The chain employs TRBV2 and TRBJ2-3; D not certain. V was cut by 3 bases and J by 5 bases, with 9 bases left in between. This CDR3 is built from 13 residues. Germline lookup yields CDR1 SNHLY and CDR2 FYNNEI. Combining the CDR3 with reference TRBV2 and TRBJ2-3 gives the whole variable domain EPEVTQTPSHQVTQMGQEVILRCVPISNHLYFYWYRQILGQKVEFLVSFYNNEISEKSEIFDDQFSVERPDGSNFTLKIRSTKLEDSAMYFCASSDGSRDTQYFGPGTRLTVL.

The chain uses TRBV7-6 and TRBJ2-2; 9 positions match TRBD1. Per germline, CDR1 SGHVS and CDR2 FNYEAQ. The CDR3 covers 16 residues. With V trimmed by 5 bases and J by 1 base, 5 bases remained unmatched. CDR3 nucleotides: TGTGCCAGCAGCCCCGGGACAGGGAGGAACACCGGGGAGCTGTTTTTT. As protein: CASSPGTGRNTGELFF.

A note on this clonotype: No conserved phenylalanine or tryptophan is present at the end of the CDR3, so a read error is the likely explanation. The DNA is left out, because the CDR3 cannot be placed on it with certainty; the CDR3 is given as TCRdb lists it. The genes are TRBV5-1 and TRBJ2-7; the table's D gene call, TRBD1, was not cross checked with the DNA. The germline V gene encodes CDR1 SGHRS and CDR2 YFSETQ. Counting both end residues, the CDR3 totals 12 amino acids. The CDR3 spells CASSPTTGSLEA.

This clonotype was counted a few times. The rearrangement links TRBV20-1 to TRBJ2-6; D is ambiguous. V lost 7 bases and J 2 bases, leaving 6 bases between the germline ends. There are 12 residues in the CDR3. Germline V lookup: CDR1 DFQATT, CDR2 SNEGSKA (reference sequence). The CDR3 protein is CSVITGANVLTF. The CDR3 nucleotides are TGCAGTGTTATCACTGGGGCCAACGTCCTGACTTTC.